These T cell receptor beta chains were read from a single sample in a study of shared clonotypes between healthy human individuals. The repertoire was sequenced with immunoSEQ multiplex PCR; TCRdb's copy has only in-frame clones and lacks some. The sample shows about 680,000 clones, less than 85% of them seen only once. Sequenced material: memory CD4+ T cells sorted from blood. All receptors come from a woman aged 30 to 39 in good health. The CDR3 runs from the conserved cysteine through the conserved F or W. The D gene is left open where the match is weak. A row's size may be missing; if present it is once, few, many or a size class.

d_call: -; v_call: TRBV6-4; j_call: TRBJ2-7; clone_size: -; cdr3_nt: TGTGCCACCCCGAGGGGCGGCCTGGACGAGCAGTACTTC; cdr3_aa: CATPRGGLDEQYF
d_call: -; v_call: TRBV11-2; j_call: TRBJ2-1; clone_size: -; cdr3_nt: TGTGCCAGCAGCTTAGGCGCGCGCCCGGGACTCCGCAATGAGCAGTTCTTC; cdr3_aa: CASSLGARPGLRNEQFF
d_call: -; v_call: TRBV5-1; j_call: TRBJ1-4; clone_size: few; cdr3_nt: TGCGCCAGCAGCTTAGATACTGAAAAACTGTTTTTT; cdr3_aa: CASSLDTEKLFF
d_call: -; v_call: TRBV2; j_call: TRBJ1-2; clone_size: few; cdr3_nt: TGTGCCAGCAGGGAAAGGGTTGTCTCACCCGCCTGCACCTTC; cdr3_aa: CASRERVVSPACTF
d_call: -; v_call: TRBV6-5; j_call: TRBJ1-5; clone_size: -; cdr3_nt: TGTGCCAGCAACCGAGGGACACTGGATCAGCCCCAGCATTTT; cdr3_aa: CASNRGTLDQPQHF
d_call: -; v_call: TRBV6-5; j_call: TRBJ1-2; clone_size: -; cdr3_nt: TGTGCCAGCAGTTACTCGCGGCAGTATAACTATGGCTACACCTTC; cdr3_aa: CASSYSRQYNYGYTF
d_call: TRBD1; v_call: TRBV19; j_call: TRBJ2-7; clone_size: few; cdr3_nt: TGTGCCAGTAGACCGGACAGGGGTGCCTACGAGCAGTACTTC; cdr3_aa: CASRPDRGAYEQYF
d_call: -; v_call: TRBV28; j_call: TRBJ1-5; clone_size: -; cdr3_nt: TGTGCCAGCATAGACCGGGACCTCAGAGGTCAGCCCCAGCATTTT; cdr3_aa: CASIDRDLRGQPQHF
d_call: TRBD1; v_call: TRBV5-6; j_call: TRBJ2-7; clone_size: -; cdr3_nt: TGTGCCAGCAGCGTCGAGGGGGCGAGAAGGGACGAGCAGTACTTC; cdr3_aa: CASSVEGARRDEQYF
d_call: -; v_call: TRBV9; j_call: TRBJ2-2; clone_size: -; cdr3_nt: TGTGCCAGCAGCGTAATAAGCCAAAACACCGGGGAGCTGTTTTTT; cdr3_aa: CASSVISQNTGELFF
d_call: TRBD1; v_call: TRBV28; j_call: TRBJ1-2; clone_size: many; cdr3_nt: TGTGCCAGCAGCCCGTGGGTCTACAGGGGGCCGATATATGGCTACACCTTC; cdr3_aa: CASSPWVYRGPIYGYTF
d_call: -; v_call: TRBV30; j_call: TRBJ1-1; clone_size: once; cdr3_nt: TGTGCCTGGACGGAGTTCATGAACACTGAAGCTTTCTTT; cdr3_aa: CAWTEFMNTEAFF
d_call: TRBD2; v_call: TRBV6-5; j_call: TRBJ2-7; clone_size: -; cdr3_nt: TGTGCCAGCAGTTACTCATCACTAGCGCCCTCCTACGAGCAGTACTTC; cdr3_aa: CASSYSSLAPSYEQYF
d_call: -; v_call: TRBV5-1; j_call: TRBJ1-5; clone_size: few; cdr3_nt: TGCGCCAGCAGCCCGGGGGCAGATTTGGGCAGCAATCAGCCCCAGCATTTT; cdr3_aa: CASSPGADLGSNQPQHF
d_call: -; v_call: TRBV14; j_call: TRBJ2-3; clone_size: -; cdr3_nt: TGTGCCAGCAGCCGCTCGGGGACAGATACGCAGTATTTT; cdr3_aa: CASSRSGTDTQYF
d_call: -; v_call: TRBV6-6; j_call: TRBJ2-2; clone_size: -; cdr3_nt: TGTGCCAGCAGTCGGATGGCGAACACCGGGGAGCTGTTTTTT; cdr3_aa: CASSRMANTGELFF
d_call: -; v_call: TRBV7-2; j_call: TRBJ1-1; clone_size: -; cdr3_nt: TGTGCCAGCAGCAACCACAGGAATTCTGAAGCTTTCTTT; cdr3_aa: CASSNHRNSEAFF
d_call: -; v_call: TRBV5-1; j_call: TRBJ2-6; clone_size: few; cdr3_nt: TGCGCCAGCAGCTTGGCTGGGGCCAACGTCCTGACTTTC; cdr3_aa: CASSLAGANVLTF
d_call: -; v_call: TRBV10-1; j_call: TRBJ1-1; clone_size: -; cdr3_nt: TGCGCCAGCAAGGGGGGCCAGAACACTGAAGCTTTCTTT; cdr3_aa: CASKGGQNTEAFF
d_call: -; v_call: TRBV6-6; j_call: TRBJ1-1; clone_size: -; cdr3_nt: TGTGCCAGCAACACCCCGCCGAACACTGAAGCTTTCTTT; cdr3_aa: CASNTPPNTEAFF
d_call: -; v_call: TRBV10-2; j_call: TRBJ2-7; clone_size: -; cdr3_nt: TGCGCCAGCAGTAAACTCGCCGGGAACCACTACGAGCAGTACTTC; cdr3_aa: CASSKLAGNHYEQYF
d_call: -; v_call: TRBV4-1; j_call: TRBJ1-5; clone_size: many; cdr3_nt: TGCGCCAGCAGCCAAGATCCAGGAAATCAGCCCCAGCATTTT; cdr3_aa: CASSQDPGNQPQHF
d_call: -; v_call: TRBV4-1; j_call: TRBJ1-5; clone_size: -; cdr3_nt: TGCGCCAGCAGCCAAGTACCGGGAGAAAATCAGCCCCAGCATTTT; cdr3_aa: CASSQVPGENQPQHF
d_call: TRBD1; v_call: TRBV2; j_call: TRBJ2-7; clone_size: -; cdr3_nt: TGTGCCAGCAGCCTACAGGGGGCTCCCTACGAGCAGTACTTC; cdr3_aa: CASSLQGAPYEQYF
d_call: TRBD2; v_call: TRBV14; j_call: TRBJ2-4; clone_size: -; cdr3_nt: TGTGCCAGCAGCCAAGATAATGCGTTGGCGGGAGGGCGTAACATTCAGTACTTC; cdr3_aa: CASSQDNALAGGRNIQYF
d_call: -; v_call: TRBV19; j_call: TRBJ2-5; clone_size: -; cdr3_nt: TGTGCCAGTACCGACAGGGAGACCCAGTACTTC; cdr3_aa: CASTDRETQYF
d_call: -; v_call: TRBV18; j_call: TRBJ1-4; clone_size: -; cdr3_nt: TGTGCCAGCTCTAGGGGCGAAGAAAAACTGTTTTTT; cdr3_aa: CASSRGEEKLFF
d_call: TRBD1; v_call: TRBV28; j_call: TRBJ1-2; clone_size: -; cdr3_nt: TGTGCCAGCAGTTCGGGACAGAACACCTATGGCTACACCTTC; cdr3_aa: CASSSGQNTYGYTF
d_call: -; v_call: TRBV6-1; j_call: TRBJ1-2; clone_size: few; cdr3_nt: TGTGCCAGCAGTGAAGAGCAGGGAATTAGCTATGGCTACACCTTC; cdr3_aa: CASSEEQGISYGYTF
d_call: TRBD1; v_call: TRBV6-5; j_call: TRBJ2-5; clone_size: few; cdr3_nt: TGTGCCAGCAGTGGACAGGGGCCATGGGAGACCCAGTACTTC; cdr3_aa: CASSGQGPWETQYF